This T cell receptor beta chain was sequenced during a study of identical twins. The CDR3 spans 16 residues. Between the trimmed V and J ends, which lost 3 bases and 2 bases, there was a span of 11 bases. CDR1 and CDR2 from the germline V gene are ENHRY and SYGVKD. Template switching added a universal primer site; cDNA carried unique molecular identifiers. From the 5' RACE reads, TCRdb called clonotypes with MiXCR, one entry per CDR3 protein. The sample includes around 1.7 million distinct CDR3 sequences, around a third of them seen just once. Regarding the study as a whole: Memory repertoires showed no such pattern, whereas abundant cord blood beta clonotypes carried fewer insertions. Alpha sequences that were out-of-frame and twin-shared showed an excess of low generation probability.

For this clonotype: What it binds is not known.

Everyone who donated was a healthy Caucasian. The TCR sequence derives from a newborn girl in good health. The chain employs TRBV10-3 and TRBJ2-6, with no clear D. Sequencing used cord blood. The CDR3 nucleotides are TGTGCCATCAGTGATTTCTCCCTCCCTGGGGCCAACGTCCTGACTTTC. Translating gives CAISDFSLPGANVLTF.